These T cell receptor beta chains were read from a single sample in a study of regulatory T cells in long-lasting Graves disease. A single record per CDR3 protein comes from TCRdb applying MiXCR to the multiplex PCR reads. The sample carries 600,000 to 650,000 distinct CDR3 sequences, 15% to 20% recorded once. In addition, the sample was reused for a study of T cells in Graves' hyperthyroidism and ophthalmopathy.

This specimen consisted of peripheral blood mononuclear cells (PBMCs), obtained at new diagnosis, from a patient treated with antithyroid drugs. The receptor set was obtained from a young woman with Graves disease. Both conserved end residues are trimmed from each CDR3.

v_gene	len	j_gene	CDR3aa
TRBV6-2/TRBV6-3	15	TRBJ2-2	ASSDLPRTRGTGELF
TRBV28	15	TRBJ1-3	ASSSPSDRGSGNTIY
TRBV18	15	TRBJ1-5	ASSSRVPDRGNQPQH
TRBV7-2	14	TRBJ2-5	ASSFPGLAGEETQY
TRBV30	12	TRBJ2-1	AWRPGLAGEQEF
TRBV28	12	TRBJ2-3	ASRLAGSGDTQY
TRBV10-1	14	TRBJ1-3	ASSDTDRIAGNTIY
TRBV3-1	10	TRBJ2-1	ASARSYNEQF
TRBV10-3	16	TRBJ2-7	AISGTSGSSSSSYEQY
TRBV11-2	13	TRBJ2-3	ASSLALGGTDTQY
TRBV6-1	16	TRBJ2-3	ASSAGTGALRSTDTQY
TRBV28	14	TRBJ2-5	ASTSSGGSTQETQY
TRBV27	13	TRBJ2-3	ASRRWGASADTQY
TRBV27	10	TRBJ2-3	ASSSFKNTQY
TRBV19	13	TRBJ1-5	ASSIVPQGAQPQH
TRBV12-3/TRBV12-4	10	TRBJ2-7	ASSPSAYEQY
TRBV11-2	13	TRBJ2-1	ASSLGTRYYNEQF
TRBV9	13	TRBJ2-5	ASSVAAGGQETQY
TRBV7-7	12	TRBJ2-5	ASSPPGVQVTQY
TRBV6-1	13	TRBJ1-1	ASTSGGQGNTEAF
TRBV12-3/TRBV12-4	11	TRBJ2-7	ASSLEEVYEQY
TRBV7-9	11	TRBJ1-3	ASSLAQGNTIY